Below are 20 T cell receptor beta chains sequenced from a single sample in a study of T cell changes during pregnancy in multiple sclerosis. Using immunoSEQ multiplex PCR, the repertoire was profiled, and TCRdb retains in-frame clones only, with some absent. The sample lists about 49,000 clones; just under 95% were seen once. Here the sequenced sample was CD8+ T cells from peripheral blood mononuclear cells, taken in the first trimester of pregnancy. These receptors were collected from a female donor with multiple sclerosis, enrolled in a pregnancy study.

V usage is TRBV10-2 and J usage is TRBJ2-7; D perhaps matches TRBD2 (5 bases). Germline values: CDR1 WSHSY, CDR2 SAAADI. V shed 2 bases and J shed 6 bases, with 8 bases lying between them. CDR3 size: 12 residues. The CDR3 spells CASSEGLFEQYF. The CDR3 coding sequence is TGCGCCAGCAGTGAGGGACTTTTCGAGCAGTACTTC.

This chain connects TRBV27 to TRBJ1-5; perhaps TRBD1 as D (5 bases). The CDR3 consists of 16 residues. Germline-derived CDR1 and CDR2 are MNHEY and SMNVEV (reference sequence). V gave up 2 bases and J gave up 6 bases, with 17 bases separating them. CDR3: CASSLRGLREGQPQHF. The DNA for the CDR3 is TGTGCCAGCAGTTTAAGGGGCCTTAGGGAGGGTCAGCCCCAGCATTTT.

The chain recombines TRBV27 with TRBJ1-5; no reliable D call. CDR1 is MNHEY, CDR2 SMNVEV, per germline (reference sequence). Trimming cost V 6 bases and J 6 bases, with 18 bases left between them. The CDR3 covers 15 residues. The CDR3 reads CASSTAPGGSQPQHF. CDR3 nucleotides: TGTGCCAGCAGCACCGCCCCGGGTGGCAGTCAGCCCCAGCATTTT.

In DNA, the CDR3 is TGTGCCAGCAGCGCTAGCGGGAGGGTTAATGAGCAGTTCTTC. It is translated as CASSASGRVNEQFF. The J gene is TRBJ2-1, the V gene TRBV9, with 12 bases aligning to TRBD2. V lost 3 bases, J lost 7 bases, and 2 bases stayed unmatched. The CDR3 has 14 amino acids. Germline V gene lookup returns CDR1 SGDLS and CDR2 YYNGEE.

The chain couples TRBV7-8 to TRBJ2-1, with TRBD2 as a possible D gene (7 bases). V was trimmed by 0 bases and J by 5 bases, leaving 20 bases between them. Germline V gene lookup returns CDR1 SGHVS and CDR2 FQNEAQ. This CDR3 comprises 18 residues. The CDR3 spells CASSLAGERGTTHNEQFF. CDR3 DNA: TGTGCCAGCAGCTTAGCGGGAGAAAGGGGGACTACTCACAATGAGCAGTTCTTC.

Worth noting for this clone: The DNA is left out, because the CDR3 cannot be placed on it with certainty; the CDR3 is given as TCRdb lists it. The chain couples TRBV27 to TRBJ2-1; the table's D gene call, TRBD2, was not cross checked with the DNA. The CDR3 sequence runs 12 residues, both termini included. Germline CDR1 MNHEY, CDR2 SMNVEV (reference sequence). CDR3 amino acids: CASSSSGGEQFF.

This clone was seen just once. The gene calls are TRBV6-5 and TRBJ2-7; a weak D match, TRBD1 (6 bases). The CDR3 is 15 amino acids. Germline V lookup: CDR1 MNHEY, CDR2 SVGAGI. The V and J ends lost 0 bases and 2 bases respectively, with 11 bases between them. Here the CDR3 reads CASSYSIGGTYEQYF. In DNA form, the CDR3 reads TGTGCCAGCAGTTACTCGATTGGGGGCACCTACGAGCAGTACTTC.

This CDR3 is CASSLSLPYEQYF. The DNA for the CDR3 is TGTGCCAGCAGTTTATCCCTCCCCTACGAGCAGTACTTC. The chain recombines TRBV27 with TRBJ2-7; D gene unclear. This CDR3 spans 13 amino acids. The ends were cut back, 0 bases at V and 2 bases at J, with 5 bases in the middle. Germline V gives CDR1 MNHEY, CDR2 SMNVEV (reference sequence).

This clone is a singleton in its sample. The chain employs TRBV5-4 and TRBJ2-2; 7 bases agree with TRBD1. The CDR3 loop spans 14 amino acids. V lost 6 bases to trimming and J lost 4 bases; unmatched junction nucleotides: 6. From germline, CDR1 is SGHNT and CDR2 YYREEE (reference sequence). The CDR3: CASNYRGGTGELFF. In DNA form, the CDR3 reads TGTGCCAGCAACTACAGGGGCGGCACCGGGGAGCTGTTTTTT. The variable domain in full, completed from reference TRBV5-4 and TRBJ2-2, reads ETGVTQSPTHLIKTRGQQVTLRCSSQSGHNTVSWYQQALGQGPQFIFQYYREEENGRGNFPPRFSGLQFPNYSSELNVNALELDDSALYLCASNYRGGTGELFFGEGSRLTVL.

The chain uses TRBV14 and TRBJ2-5; TRBD2 is a possible D gene (5 bases). The V and J ends lost 5 bases and 7 bases respectively, with 14 bases between them. This CDR3 is 13 amino acids long. Germline V lookup: CDR1 SGHDN, CDR2 FVKESK. The CDR3 sequence: CASSSRDPGTQYF. CDR3 in DNA: TGTGCCAGCAGCTCGAGGGATCCTGGGACCCAGTACTTC.

This chain links TRBV5-6 with TRBJ2-7; D unclear. The V and J ends lost 5 bases and 3 bases respectively, with 15 bases between them. In germline, CDR1 is SGHDT, CDR2 YYEEEE. The CDR3 contains 14 residues. CDR3 residues: CASRVFGRGYEQYF. The CDR3 DNA follows: TGTGCCAGCAGGGTCTTCGGTAGAGGCTACGAGCAGTACTTC. Combining the CDR3 with reference TRBV5-6 and TRBJ2-7 gives the whole variable domain DAGVTQSPTHLIKTRGQQVTLRCSPKSGHDTVSWYQQALGQGPQFIFQYYEEEERQRGNFPDRFSGHQFPNYSSELNVNALLLGDSALYLCASRVFGRGYEQYFGPGTRLTVT.

This chain joins TRBV20-1 and TRBJ2-1; unclear D gene. V lost 5 bases and J lost 9, with 11 bases in between. This CDR3 region has 11 residues. CDR1 DFQATT and CDR2 SNEGSKA come from the germline V gene (reference sequence). CDR3 protein: CSAEVQPEQFF. CDR3 DNA: TGCAGTGCTGAAGTACAGCCTGAGCAGTTCTTC.

V and J are TRBV27 and TRBJ2-3; D might be TRBD1 (7 bases). The CDR3 has 13 residues. Germline V gives CDR1 MNHEY, CDR2 SMNVEV (reference sequence). V gave up 3 bases and J gave up 9 bases, with 13 bases separating them. The CDR3 protein is CASSLAGGLTQYF. The CDR3 DNA reads as TGTGCCAGCAGTTTGGCAGGGGGACTCACGCAGTATTTT.

The chain couples TRBV5-1 to TRBJ1-4, with TRBD1 as a possible D gene (5 bases). This CDR3 has 14 amino acids. In germline, CDR1 is SGHRS, CDR2 YFSETQ. With 1 base removed from V and 5 bases from J, the gap between germline ends came to 9 bases. Written as DNA, the CDR3 is TGCGCCAGCAGCTTGCGACAGCCCAATGAAAAACTGTTTTTT. Translated: CASSLRQPNEKLFF.

The gene calls are TRBV9 and TRBJ2-1, with TRBD2 identical over 13 bases. Germline lookup yields CDR1 SGDLS and CDR2 YYNGEE. This CDR3 has 17 amino acids. V gave up 3 bases and J gave up 5 bases; unmatched junction bases: 8. The CDR3 DNA sequence: TGTGCCAGCAGCGCCCAAACTAGCGGGAGGGCCAACAATGAGCAGTTCTTC. It translates to CASSAQTSGRANNEQFF.

CDR3 loop: CASSALAGGSYEQYF. The CDR3 DNA is TGCGCCAGCAGCGCACTAGCGGGAGGATCCTACGAGCAGTACTTC. The chain has TRBV4-1 and TRBJ2-7, with TRBD2 matching 12 bases. Germline values: CDR1 MGHRA, CDR2 YSYEKL. After removal of 5 bases from V and 1 base from J, the junction contained 3 bases not matched to a gene. The CDR3 covers 15 residues.

CDR3 bases: TGTGCCAGCAGCTTAGGGGGGGGGTCGGGTGAGCAGTTCTTC. This codes for CASSLGGGSGEQFF. The chain is built from TRBV7-8 and TRBJ2-1; TRBD2 agrees at 7 bases. Germline values: CDR1 SGHVS, CDR2 FQNEAQ. The CDR3 contains 14 residues. The J segment lost 9 bases and the V segment lost 1 base, leaving 6 bases of the junction unmatched.

This sequence joins TRBV7-3 and TRBJ1-1; 7 bases are shared with TRBD1. In germline, CDR1 is SGHTA, CDR2 FQGTGA. CDR3 length: 14 amino acids. With V trimmed by 1 base and J by 1 base, 0 bases remained unmatched. CDR3 in amino acids: CASSLRTGNTEAFF. For the CDR3, the DNA is TGTGCCAGCAGCTTAAGGACAGGGAACACTGAAGCTTTCTTT.

This clone was counted a single time. The CDR3, as DNA: TGTGCCAGCAGCTTAGCGCTGGGGGAGGGGAGCTCCTACAATGAGCAGTTCTTC. Protein sequence: CASSLALGEGSSYNEQFF. This chain links TRBV7-2 with TRBJ2-1, with 7 bases aligning to TRBD2. CDR1 SGHTA and CDR2 FQGNSA come from the germline V gene. Germline trimming cut 0 bases from V and 0 bases from J; bases unmatched to any gene: 8. The CDR3 sequence is 18 residues long.

This chain links TRBV16 with TRBJ2-1, with 7 nucleotides matching TRBD2. J lost 3 bases, V lost 0 bases, and 8 bases had no gene match. Germline V gene data show CDR1 as KGHSY and CDR2 as FQNENV. The CDR3 totals 17 residues. The CDR3 here is CASSQSFLAAIYNEQFF. The CDR3 DNA sequence: TGTGCCAGCAGCCAATCATTTCTAGCGGCCATCTACAATGAGCAGTTCTTC. The variable domain in full, with the rest retrieved from reference TRBV16 and TRBJ2-1, is GEEVAQTPKHLVRGEGQKAKLYCAPIKGHSYVFWYQQVLKNEFKFLISFQNENVFDETGMPKERFSAKCLPNSPCSLEIQATKLEDSAVYFCASSQSFLAAIYNEQFFGPGTRLTVL.